One sample yielded the 3 T cell receptor beta chains listed below, sequenced in a study of blood T cell repertoires in COVID-19. This table comes from immunoSEQ multiplex PCR, and its TCRdb copy is limited to in-frame clones, with some not included. Among about 86,000 clones, 82% were seen once, and the ten largest hold 1.2%. The source material was peripheral blood. The receptor source for this set is a woman of 80 years or more with acute or convalescent COVID-19.

This clone was picked up one time. The chain is built from TRBV2 and TRBJ2-5; possibly TRBD1 for D (6 bases). Germline V gene lookup returns CDR1 SNHLY and CDR2 FYNNEI. Deletions cut 0 bases from V and 4 bases from J, with 9 bases between. The CDR3 length is 14 residues. The CDR3 DNA follows: TGTGCCAGCAGTGAAGCGCTAGGGGGAGAGACCCAGTACTTC. Protein: CASSEALGGETQYF.

V usage is TRBV24-1 and J usage is TRBJ1-1; a weak D match, TRBD1 (6 bases). The CDR3 loop spans 16 amino acids. Trimming took off 5 bases at V and 1 base at J, with 16 bases between the two ends. The V gene's germline CDR1 is KGHDR and CDR2 SFDVKD. The CDR3 DNA is TGTGCCACCAGTGGTGTGGAGGGGGAGGGGAACACTGAAGCTTTCTTT. It translates to CATSGVEGEGNTEAFF.

Here the CDR3 DNA reads TGTGCCAGCAGCCAACCTTTAGGGGGCAGATATGGCTACACCTTC. This gives the protein CASSQPLGGRYGYTF. The rearrangement uses TRBV16 and TRBJ1-2, with TRBD1 matching 7 bases. This CDR3 is built from 15 residues. Looked up from germline, CDR1 is KGHSY and CDR2 is FQNENV. Trimming at V came to 2 bases and at J to 5 bases, leaving 8 bases not matched to a gene. Based on the CDR3 plus reference TRBV16 and TRBJ1-2, the full variable domain is GEEVAQTPKHLVRGEGQKAKLYCAPIKGHSYVFWYQQVLKNEFKFLISFQNENVFDETGMPKERFSAKCLPNSPCSLEIQATKLEDSAVYFCASSQPLGGRYGYTFGSGTRLTVV.